The 27 T cell receptor beta chains below were found in one sample sequenced in a study of blood T cell repertoires in COVID-19. Clones were sequenced by immunoSEQ multiplex PCR, and TCRdb holds only the in-frame ones, with some missing. The table includes some 300,000 clones, roughly 90% detected once. Sequencing was done on a sample of PBMCs or T cells enriched from blood (not recorded which). These receptor sequences come from a woman in her forties who had recovered from COVID-19.

The J gene is TRBJ2-5, the V gene TRBV30, with a weak D call TRBD1 (6 bases). Trimming cost V 1 base and J 0 bases, with 21 bases left between them. In germline, CDR1 is GTSNPN, CDR2 SVGIG (reference sequence). This CDR3 spans 18 amino acids. The chain's CDR3 is CAWSGIRARGPNQETQYF. For the CDR3, the DNA is TGTGCCTGGAGTGGAATCCGGGCCAGGGGCCCCAACCAAGAGACCCAGTACTTC. The full variable domain, rest sourced from reference TRBV30 and TRBJ2-5, is SQTIHQWPATLVQPVGSPLSLECTVEGTSNPNLYWYRQAAGRGLQLLFYSVGIGQISSEVPQNLSASRPQDRQFILSSKKLLLSDSGFYLCAWSGIRARGPNQETQYFGPGTRLLVL.

This clone turned up a few times. This sequence joins TRBV5-1 and TRBJ2-7, with 7 bases matching TRBD2. The CDR3 has 19 residues. CDR1 is SGHRS and CDR2 is YFSETQ in the germline V gene. V gave up 0 bases and J gave up 2 bases; unmatched junction bases: 17. The CDR3 bases are TGCGCCAGCAGCTTGGGACAAACCAACCCACTAGCGACCGCCTACGAGCAGTACTTC. Amino acid sequence: CASSLGQTNPLATAYEQYF.

The chain carries TRBV5-1 and TRBJ2-7; 7 bases are shared with TRBD1. CDR3 length: 14 amino acids. V dropped 2 bases and J dropped 9; count of bases not matched to a gene: 11. The germline V gene encodes CDR1 SGHRS and CDR2 YFSETQ. In nucleotides, the CDR3 is TGCGCCAGCAGCTTCACAGGGGACCGACAGGTGCAGTACTTC. Protein sequence: CASSFTGDRQVQYF. Full variable domain (remainder filled in from reference TRBV5-1 and TRBJ2-7): KAGVTQTPRYLIKTRGQQVTLSCSPISGHRSVSWYQQTPGQGLQFLFEYFSETQRNKGNFPGRFSGRQFSNSRSEMNVSTLELGDSALYLCASSFTGDRQVQYFGPGTRLTVT.

A single count supports this clone. The chain joins TRBV19 to TRBJ1-1, with D hard to call. The CDR3 has 11 residues. Germline V gene sequence: CDR1 LNHDA, CDR2 SQIVND (reference sequence). The germline V and J ends were trimmed by 7 bases and 10 bases, with 13 bases remaining between them. The CDR3 loop is CASIGSSGAFF. The CDR3 DNA reads TGTGCCAGTATAGGTTCTAGCGGAGCTTTCTTT.

This chain uses TRBV2 with TRBJ1-1, with D hard to call. Germline V gene data show CDR1 as SNHLY and CDR2 as FYNNEI. The CDR3 spans 13 residues. The V and J ends lost 9 bases and 0 bases respectively, with 11 bases between them. The DNA for the CDR3 is TGTGCCAGTCTACAGAAGTTGAACACTGAAGCTTTCTTT. Translating it yields CASLQKLNTEAFF.

The chain employs TRBV30 and TRBJ1-2; a possible D gene is TRBD1 (5 bases). This CDR3 region has 14 residues. V was pared by 0 bases and J by 8 bases, with 16 bases between. Germline CDR1 GTSNPN, CDR2 SVGIG (reference sequence). The CDR3 bases are TGTGCCTGGAGTGTAACTATCCGGGGGAAGGGCTACACCTTC. Translated: CAWSVTIRGKGYTF.

The V call is TRBV6-4, the J call TRBJ2-2; possibly TRBD2 for D (7 bases). CDR1 is MRHNA, CDR2 SNTAGT, per germline. The CDR3 sequence is 17 residues long. Trimming stripped 5 bases from V and 0 bases from J, with 16 bases between. CDR3 sequence (DNA): TGTGCCAGCAGTCGACAAGGGGGGGGTACGAACACCGGGGAGCTGTTTTTT. Encoded protein: CASSRQGGGTNTGELFF.

For this clone: The same CDR3 can be traced to other DNA sequences in this sample. The chain recombines TRBV3-1 (or the pseudogene TRBV3-2) with TRBJ2-5; 15 bases are a match to TRBD2. There are 16 residues in the CDR3. Unmatched junction bases numbered 5, after V lost 4 bases and J lost 5 bases. Germline assignment: CDR1 LGHDT and CDR2 YNNKEL (reference sequence). This CDR3 is CASSRRTSGRGETQYF. The CDR3 region has the DNA TGTGCCAGCAGCCGCCGGACTAGCGGGAGGGGGGAGACCCAGTACTTC.

This chain uses TRBV9 with TRBJ2-7; TRBD1 matches at 7 bases. The CDR3 has 13 amino acids. V dropped 3 bases and J dropped 3; count of bases not matched to a gene: 3. CDR1 and CDR2 from the germline V gene are SGDLS and YYNGEE. The chain's CDR3 is CASSARQGYEQYF. The CDR3 DNA sequence: TGTGCCAGCAGCGCCAGACAGGGCTACGAGCAGTACTTC.

The chain couples TRBV19 to TRBJ2-1, with 9 bases fitting TRBD2. V shed 4 bases and J 5 bases; nucleotides not matched to a gene: 12. This CDR3 region has 17 residues. The germline V gene encodes CDR1 LNHDA and CDR2 SQIVND (reference sequence). The CDR3 loop reads CASSKWPSGISDNEQFF. CDR3 DNA: TGTGCCAGTAGTAAATGGCCTAGCGGGATATCGGACAATGAGCAGTTCTTC.

This clone was detected only a few times. Other DNA sequences in the same sample also yield this CDR3. The chain employs TRBV7-3 and TRBJ1-1; D is undetermined. The CDR3 covers 13 residues. Trimming left V 2 bases short and J 1 base short, with 5 bases between. From germline, CDR1 is SGHTA and CDR2 FQGTGA. The CDR3 spells CASSLQENTEAFF. The CDR3 region has the DNA TGTGCCAGCAGCTTACAGGAGAACACTGAAGCTTTCTTT.

This clone appeared a single time. The same CDR3 arises from other DNA sequences in this sample as well. The chain is built from TRBV28 and TRBJ2-5; the D gene is possibly TRBD1 (6 bases). The CDR3 spans 13 residues. V gave up 5 bases and J gave up 1 base, with 8 bases separating them. CDR1 is MDHEN, CDR2 SYDVKM, per germline. CDR3 nucleotides: TGTGCCAGCAGTAGGACAGTCCAAGAGACCCAGTACTTC. Residues: CASSRTVQETQYF.

The chain combines TRBV11-2 with TRBJ2-5; D might be TRBD1 (6 bases). The germline V gene has CDR1 SGHAT and CDR2 FQNNGV. Trimming shortened V by 5 bases and J by 2 bases, and 15 bases separated the two germline ends. The CDR3 extends over 15 amino acids. The CDR3: CASSTGTSSQETQYF. The DNA of the CDR3 is TGTGCCAGCAGCACTGGGACAAGTTCACAAGAGACCCAGTACTTC.

This sequence joins TRBV4-3 and TRBJ1-5, with D perhaps matching TRBD1 (5 bases). This CDR3 comprises 14 residues. The V gene lost 2 bases and the J gene lost 8 bases, with 13 bases spanning the gap. Per germline, CDR1 LGHNA and CDR2 YSLEER. Here the CDR3 DNA reads TGCGCCAGCAGCCAATCCCTTGGGGGGGAGCCCCAGCATTTT. Translated: CASSQSLGGEPQHF.

The chain carries TRBV7-8 and TRBJ1-5, with no clear D. Trimming stripped 1 base from V and 3 bases from J, with 13 bases between. This CDR3 spans 16 amino acids. From germline, CDR1 is SGHVS and CDR2 FQNEAQ. CDR3 sequence: CASSLEGRQDNQPQHF. As DNA, the CDR3 is TGTGCCAGCAGCTTAGAAGGTAGGCAGGACAATCAGCCCCAGCATTTT.

The V call is TRBV5-1, the J call TRBJ2-1, with D perhaps TRBD2 (6 bases). The V gene lost 0 bases and the J gene lost 6 bases, with 13 bases spanning the gap. The CDR3 loop spans 15 amino acids. The germline CDR1 and CDR2 sequences are SGHRS and YFSETQ. CDR3 loop: CASSLDGSLGNEQFF. For the CDR3, the DNA is TGCGCCAGCAGCTTGGACGGGAGTTTAGGCAATGAGCAGTTCTTC. The full variable domain, with the rest looked up from reference TRBV5-1 and TRBJ2-1, is KAGVTQTPRYLIKTRGQQVTLSCSPISGHRSVSWYQQTPGQGLQFLFEYFSETQRNKGNFPGRFSGRQFSNSRSEMNVSTLELGDSALYLCASSLDGSLGNEQFFGPGTRLTVL.

V is TRBV7-6 and J is TRBJ1-2; tentative D call: TRBD1 (5 bases). V lost 5 bases and J 10 bases, leaving 14 bases between the germline ends. Germline CDR1 reads SGHVS; CDR2 reads FNYEAQ. There are 12 residues in the CDR3. The CDR3 sequence is CASSQPGGNYTF. The CDR3 DNA sequence: TGTGCCAGCAGCCAGCCCGGGGGAAACTACACCTTC.

The chain is built from TRBV4-1 and TRBJ2-7, with 16 positions matching TRBD2. Per the germline V gene, CDR1 is MGHRA and CDR2 is YSYEKL. This CDR3 has 19 residues. V lost 3 bases, J lost 3 bases, and 11 bases stayed unmatched. The CDR3 DNA follows: TGCGCCAGCAGCCAGGCTGGGACTAGCGGGAGGGCCTTTATCTACGAGCAGTACTTC. It is translated as CASSQAGTSGRAFIYEQYF.

This clone is a singleton in its sample. V and J are TRBV6-5 and TRBJ2-7, with D maybe TRBD1 (5 bases). Per the germline V gene, CDR1 is MNHEY and CDR2 is SVGAGI. Trimming took 6 bases from V and 0 from J, leaving 12 bases between them. This CDR3 region has 14 residues. CDR3: CASRRQWSSYEQYF. The CDR3, as DNA: TGTGCCAGCAGAAGACAGTGGTCCTCCTACGAGCAGTACTTC.

The CDR3 loop reads CSASGGRTSGFTYEQYF. The CDR3 nucleotides read TGCAGTGCTAGTGGGGGGCGGACTAGCGGTTTTACCTACGAGCAGTACTTC. V is TRBV20-1 and J is TRBJ2-7; TRBD2 aligns across 10 bases. The CDR3 consists of 17 residues. Germline lookup yields CDR1 DFQATT and CDR2 SNEGSKA (reference sequence). V lost 3 bases to trimming and J lost 2 bases; unmatched junction nucleotides: 13.

DNA of the CDR3: TGTGCCACCAGCGTTAACACAGGGGGCCCCTACGAGCAGTACTTC. This sequence encodes CATSVNTGGPYEQYF. The chain couples TRBV15 to TRBJ2-7, with 9 bases lining up with TRBD1. V lost 5 bases, J lost 2 bases, and 7 bases stayed unmatched. Germline V gene sequence: CDR1 LNHNV, CDR2 YYDKDF (reference sequence). The CDR3 covers 15 residues. Combining the CDR3 with reference TRBV15 and TRBJ2-7 gives the whole variable domain DAMVIQNPRYQVTQFGKPVTLSCSQTLNHNVMYWYQQKSSQAPKLLFHYYDKDFNNEADTPDNFQSRRPNTSFCFLDIRSPGLGDTAMYLCATSVNTGGPYEQYFGPGTRLTVT.

This clone appeared once. The chain carries TRBV2 and TRBJ2-4; TRBD1 agrees at 7 bases. Germline V gene lookup returns CDR1 SNHLY and CDR2 FYNNEI. The CDR3 length is 16 residues. Trimming cost V 6 bases and J 0 bases; bases outside gene matches: 8. This CDR3 reads CASRATGPLAKNIQYF. CDR3 DNA sequence: TGTGCCAGCAGGGCGACAGGGCCTCTAGCCAAAAACATTCAGTACTTC.

This sequence joins TRBV3-1 (or the pseudogene TRBV3-2) and TRBJ2-5, with TRBD1 identical over 9 bases. The trim removed 2 bases at V and 5 bases at J, leaving 3 bases unmatched. Germline assignment: CDR1 LGHDT and CDR2 YNNKEL (reference sequence). This CDR3 is 14 amino acids long. The CDR3 spells CASSQTGGAETQYF. CDR3 in DNA: TGTGCCAGCAGCCAAACAGGGGGCGCGGAGACCCAGTACTTC.

The chain links TRBV19 to TRBJ2-1, with 10 bases matching TRBD1. Trimming removed 3 bases from V and 10 bases from J; junction bases left unmatched: 9. This CDR3 contains 15 residues. From germline, CDR1 is LNHDA and CDR2 SQIVND (reference sequence). The CDR3 protein is CASSIIRDRGKEQFF. The CDR3 region has the DNA TGTGCCAGTAGTATTATCCGGGACAGGGGAAAAGAGCAGTTCTTC.

This sequence joins TRBV7-3 and TRBJ1-1; maybe TRBD1 (5 bases). This CDR3 region has 14 residues. The V end was cut by 2 bases, the J end by 0 bases, with 7 bases between. Germline assignment: CDR1 SGHTA and CDR2 FQGTGA. The CDR3 sequence is CASSLGAMNTEAFF. CDR3 sequence (DNA): TGTGCCAGCAGCTTAGGGGCGATGAACACTGAAGCTTTCTTT. The full variable domain, completed using reference TRBV7-3 and TRBJ1-1, is GAGVSQTPSNKVTEKGKYVELRCDPISGHTALYWYRQSLGQGPEFLIYFQGTGAADDSGLPNDRFFAVRPEGSVSTLKIQRTERGDSAVYLCASSLGAMNTEAFFGQGTRLTVV.

This sequence joins TRBV12-3 or TRBV12-4 and TRBJ2-1, with TRBD2 matching over 7 bases. CDR3 length: 12 residues. Losses at the gene ends were 2 bases for V and 12 bases for J; bases not matched to a gene: 4. The CDR3 coding sequence is TGTGCCAGCAGTTTAAGTTCGGGGGGGCAGTTCTTC. The encoded protein is CASSLSSGGQFF.

The V and J genes are TRBV18 and TRBJ1-3; 8 nucleotides match TRBD1. The CDR3 consists of 20 residues. Trimming cost V 4 bases and J 0 bases; bases outside gene matches: 17. CDR1 KGHSH and CDR2 LQKENI come from the germline V gene. CDR3 DNA: TGTGCCAGCTCACAAACGACAGGGGTCCAGTCTACCAGCTCTGGAAACACCATATATTTT. Its translation: CASSQTTGVQSTSSGNTIYF.